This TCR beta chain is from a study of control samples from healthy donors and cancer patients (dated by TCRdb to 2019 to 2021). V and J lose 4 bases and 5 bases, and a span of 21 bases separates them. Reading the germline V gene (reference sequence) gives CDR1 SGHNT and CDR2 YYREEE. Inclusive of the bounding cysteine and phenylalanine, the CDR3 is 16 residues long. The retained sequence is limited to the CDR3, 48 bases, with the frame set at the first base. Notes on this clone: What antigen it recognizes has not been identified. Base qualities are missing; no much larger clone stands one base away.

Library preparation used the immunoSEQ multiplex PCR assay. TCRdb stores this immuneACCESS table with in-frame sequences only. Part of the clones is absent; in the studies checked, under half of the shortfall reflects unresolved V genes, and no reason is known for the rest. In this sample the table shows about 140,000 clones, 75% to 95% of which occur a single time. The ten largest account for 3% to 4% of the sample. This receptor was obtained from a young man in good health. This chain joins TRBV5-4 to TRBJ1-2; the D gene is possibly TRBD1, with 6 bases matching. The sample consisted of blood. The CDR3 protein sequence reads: CASSPPGQPPGYGYTF. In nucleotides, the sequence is TGTGCCAGCAGCCCACCGGGACAACCCCCCGGGTATGGCTACACCTTC.